The entry below describes one TCR beta chain. Its antigen has not been determined. No much larger clone is present one base from it, and per-base qualities are unavailable. Library prep was done by the immunoSEQ multiplex PCR assay. The multiplex PCR relied on a mix of 60 forward primers for TCR Vbeta segments and 13 reverse primers for TCR Jbeta segments. The CDR3 region of rearranged TCR beta genes was amplified from genomic DNA by a multiplex PCR assay. Amplified TCR beta libraries were sequenced as 87-base-pair reads on the Illumina HiSeq System. As for the authors' bioinformatics: Across the 500 to 700 repertoires, a later analysis counted tens of millions of unique TCR beta chains, 9.5 million to 12 million of which were shared by at least two donors. Raw reads were error-corrected and collapsed into unique sequences with a nearest-neighbor algorithm that merged closely related sequences to remove PCR and sequencing errors. V, D and J gene segments were assigned by aligning CDR3 sequences to IMGT reference sequences. For a sequence to be retained, a match of at least six nucleotides to both a V gene segment and a J gene segment was required. Rearrangements were classified as productive when the CDR3 lacked stop codons and remained in frame with V and J, and all other rearrangements were classified as non-productive. Following IMGT convention, CDR3 was defined as the stretch from the second conserved V-encoded cysteine up to the conserved J-encoded phenylalanine. The earlier analysis of about 590 of the donors excluded sequences that lacked an unambiguous match to a single V gene segment. In an earlier analysis of some 590 of the donors, a V segment was called functional when productive rearrangements were above 56.7%, and segregating when the standard deviation between donors exceeded 5%. To diagnose cytomegalovirus status from the catalog of TCR beta chain sequences, a statistical classification framework was built. V and J gene assignment, in a later analysis, came from comparing TCR nucleotide sequences with IMGT/GENE-DB human TR gene sequences. A later analysis assigned CDR3 sequences and most-parsimonious VDJ recombination scenarios with the TCRdist pipeline. A later analysis defined each TCR beta chain by its CDR3 amino acid sequence plus V-gene family, and excluded reads lacking a unique V-gene family. In a later analysis, a few hundred highly shared, low-generation-probability nucleotide sequences were removed to address suspected cross-contamination and a sequencing artifact. In a later analysis, a clonal expansion index for each public chain was calculated from normalized within-repertoire ranks of inferred template counts. A later analysis computed generation probabilities with a VDJ recombination model fitted to out-of-frame rearrangements, and checked the results against IGoR. In a later analysis, hypergeometric tests were used to score TCR-TCR, TCR-HLA and TCR-CMV co-occurrence, with a repertoire-size bias correction applied to TCR pairs. A later analysis estimated false discovery rates by permuting HLA or CMV assignments 20 times. A later analysis grouped co-occurring TCRs with DBSCAN, adding TCRdist sequence similarity when clustering within HLA-allele-positive subsets. Co-occurrence clustering excluded repertoires with fewer than 30,000 or more than 120,000 public chains, plus five with anomalous nucleotide sharing. This is the immuneACCESS table as TCRdb keeps it, with only in-frame sequences that have V and J called. A part of the clones is gone; compared with another copy, unresolved V genes explain less than half, and the rest is unexplained. The V and J calls and clone size were taken over from that table, and D and trimming were inferred from the DNA. The sample yields about 64,000 clones; roughly 68% were counted once. Clones ranked in the top ten supply more than 2.5% of the sample.

The cohort was made up of approximately 700 healthy bone marrow donors. At the time of sampling, all cohort members were nominally healthy, though unrecorded immune exposures were likely present. The donor was CMV seronegative and belonged to the group of under 400 seronegative cohort members. Every donor gave a peripheral blood sample, and the peripheral blood mononuclear cells from that sample were used for TCR beta sequencing. Genomic DNA extraction from the blood cell samples was performed with the Qiagen DNeasy Blood Extraction Kit. From its cysteine to its phenylalanine, the CDR3 spans 14 amino acids. The CDR3 DNA has 42 bases and is translated from base 1. Here V drops 6 bases and J drops 6 bases, and the junction holds 6 bases not matched to any gene. CDR1 and CDR2 (LNHDA, SQIVND) derive from the germline V gene (reference sequence). The sample belongs to a study of cytomegalovirus exposure and HLA in healthy donors (dated by TCRdb to about 2017). About the study as a whole: According to an earlier analysis of 450 to 650 of the donors, about 179 million T cells yielded 117 million unique TCR beta sequences and approximately 300 Gb of sequence data. In a later genetic analysis, genome-wide SNP genotypes for about 55% of the roughly 700 donors were used, and that subset was treated as a discovery cohort. The study used immunosequencing to profile the T cell repertoires of around 600 subjects and linked those repertoires to cytomegalovirus serostatus. High-throughput TCR immunosequencing, statistical association of individual TCRs with disease status, and machine learning were combined to predict cytomegalovirus infection status. Typing coverage differed by locus: A, B, C, DRB1 and DQB1 were typed in roughly 620-630 donors, DQA1 in approximately 520, DPA1 in nearly 610, and DPB1 in roughly 450. Both class I and class II loci were covered by HLA typing, at four-digit resolution. The later analysis used no new phenotypic data to find candidate immune exposures, relying instead on TCR beta sequences and their occurrence across donors. All discovery cohort repertoires had been generated on a single sequencing platform. Of the roughly 410 genotyped donors, roughly 76% were placed in the genetic ancestry cluster associated with self-reported Caucasian donors. In a later analysis, previously published TCR beta repertoires from some 640 donors were re-analyzed and high-resolution HLA genotyping was added so that TCR occurrence patterns could be studied. An early release that covered about 640 HLA-typed donors contained about 290 gigabases of sequencing data and around 85 million unique TCR sequences. On average, around 200,000 unique TCR beta nucleotide sequences were sequenced per donor among more than 350 genotyped donors of the cohort, with 15% to 20% of those sequences being non-productive. The aim of the study was to test whether cataloging public T cell receptors could identify signatures of past pathogen exposure. Roughly 5 DR-DQ haplotypes were handled as single units for association and clustering, since linkage in the cohort was strong. A separate validation cohort of approximately 120 different subjects was used in addition to the roughly 700-subject first cohort. Donor age, sex, ethnicity and CMV serostatus were compiled together with the repertoire data. To decide whether each TCR beta V gene segment behaved as functional or pseudogenic, an earlier analysis of over 500 of the donors relied on high-throughput TCR beta sequencing.

What the work shows at the level of the full study, not this receptor alone: In a later analysis, TCR association rates were found to vary across HLA loci, with the most associated TCRs seen for DRB1 alleles and the fewest for HLA-C alleles. The 87-base-pair reads could not distinguish some IMGT-functional V segments, including TRBV6-2 and TRBV6-3, so those segments were excluded. Compared with the approximately 670-donor mean, donors in an Asian-associated ancestry cluster had fewer N-insertions in productive TCRs, according to a later genetic analysis. In a later analysis, most CMV-associated TCR beta chains were found to appear HLA-restricted, with HLA associations seemingly driven largely by CMV exposure. According to a later analysis, parvovirus B19, influenza, CMV and Epstein-Barr virus appeared linked to several top co-occurrence clusters. It was suggested by the authors that the approach could potentially be generalized to other disease states and immunological phenotypes. This cohort had only TCR beta chains sequenced, and the lack of alpha or paired-chain data limited which features could be detected. A group of highly shared sequence variants was considered likely to be a technical artifact of the sequencing pipeline. For the cohort, immune exposure information was limited to CMV serostatus. Most TCR sequences were seen in very few donors, while some public TCRs were found in many individuals. A further reported finding was that TCR beta sequences accurately predicted the HLA-A and HLA-B alleles for most subjects in the first cohort. In both the original and validation cohorts, the classifier was reported to diagnose cytomegalovirus status with high specificity and sensitivity. The study gave a list of under 200 TCR beta chains associated with cytomegalovirus. In vitro tests confirmed that a few of the cytomegalovirus-associated TCR beta chains recognize cytomegalovirus antigens. Over 15 rarely observed V segments, including chromosome 9 orphons, were excluded from the earlier analysis of a few hundred of the donors because counts were too low. V-gene and J-gene trimming of TCR beta chains was associated with a missense DCLRE1C variant in a later genetic analysis, and the association was replicated in an independent cohort. Assigning TCR associations to individual alleles was difficult when HLA alleles, especially DR and DQ, strongly co-occurred. A later analysis found that HLA-associated TCR beta chains were more clonally expanded and had lower generation probabilities than equally common non-associated chains. An earlier analysis of 587 of the donors showed that most TCR beta V segments appeared in productive rearrangements either about 87% or about 30% of the time, which broadly matched IMGT annotations. Because HLA typing was unavailable for some donors at each locus, only the typed subset was used in association tests. Linkage disequilibrium might explain the correlated functional status among segregating V segments, but an unknown experimental factor could not be excluded. Roughly uniform sequencing depth across donors was assumed in presence/absence analyses, although this assumption may not hold. Specific HLA alleles were associated with over 15,000 TCR beta sequences at a false discovery rate of 0.05 in a later analysis.

The sequence joins TRBV19 to TRBJ1-5; 9 middle bases align to TRBD1. The specimen sequenced was PBMCs. The clonotype originates from a woman in her forties or fifties in good health and CMV-seronegative. The CDR3 here reads CASSRGQGPQPQHF. The nucleotide sequence reads TGTGCCAGTAGCAGGGGACAGGGCCCTCAGCCCCAGCATTTT.